This is a list of T cell receptor beta chains from one sample in a study of T-cell memory formation after mild COVID-19. TCRdb redid the calling of the 5' RACE reads with MiXCR, one entry per CDR3 protein. This table holds hundreds of thousands of distinct CDR3 sequences, 15% to 20% found once. Specimen: PBMCs or a T cell subset sorted from them (not recorded which). These receptor sequences come from an adult woman who had mild COVID-19 (a few samples of this study predate the infection). Cell type and time point are not known. Each CDR3 is given with its conserved first and last residue. Fields, in order: V gene, J gene, clone size, D gene, CDR3 DNA, CDR3 protein. D genes are given only for firm matches. Part of the rows lack a size; the others show once, few, many or a class for expanded clones.

TRBV6-2/TRBV6-3	TRBJ2-7	NA	NA	TGTGCCAGCAGTTACAACGGCTATGCGCCGATTGGGGTGCAGTACTTC	CASSYNGYAPIGVQYF
TRBV6-2/TRBV6-3	TRBJ2-4	NA	NA	TGTGCCAGCAGTTGGGCGGCCATAGCCAAAAACATTCAGTACTTC	CASSWAAIAKNIQYF
TRBV7-9	TRBJ1-1	NA	NA	TGTGCCAGCAGCCGATCACAGGGCCTGAGAACTGAAGCTTTCTTT	CASSRSQGLRTEAFF
TRBV5-1	TRBJ2-1	NA	NA	TGCGCCAGCAGCTTGGCCTTAGGGGCGGAGCAGTTCTTC	CASSLALGAEQFF
TRBV12-3/TRBV12-4	TRBJ2-7	many	TRBD1	TGTGCCAGCAGTAGACAGGGGTCCCAGGGGGAGCAGTACTTC	CASSRQGSQGEQYF
TRBV6-4	TRBJ2-1	many	TRBD2	TGTGCCAGCAGTGCCGACAGGGTAGTTGGACTAGCGGACAATGAGCAGTTCTTC	CASSADRVVGLADNEQFF
TRBV2	TRBJ1-5	NA	NA	TGTGCCAGCAGGGTGGACCTTAATCAGCCCCAGCATTTT	CASRVDLNQPQHF
TRBV6-2/TRBV6-3	TRBJ1-5	many	NA	TGTGCCAGCAGTCGAGGGGGGGGAAGCAATCAGCCCCAGCATTTT	CASSRGGGSNQPQHF
TRBV7-9	TRBJ2-5	NA	TRBD2	TGTGCCAGCAGCTTAGCGCGCCCGGGACGGACGGGAGGGACCCAGTACTTC	CASSLARPGRTGGTQYF
TRBV18	TRBJ1-2	NA	NA	TGTGCCAGCTCACCACTGGGGGCCCCTACTATCTATGGCTACACCTTC	CASSPLGAPTIYGYTF
TRBV7-9	TRBJ2-7	NA	NA	TGTGCCAGCAGCTTTGGCTACTCTCCGACCTACGAGCAGTACTTC	CASSFGYSPTYEQYF